This T cell receptor (beta chain) was sequenced for a study of T-cell memory formation after mild COVID-19. Trimming took 4 bases from V and 6 from J, leaving 10 bases between them. The CDR3 runs 13 residues. Germline V CDR1 and CDR2: SGHTA, FQGNSA. MiXCR, applied by TCRdb to the 5' RACE reads, yields one record per CDR3 protein. Of 60,000 to 65,000 distinct CDR3 sequences in the sample, about a tenth are singletons; the top ten hold 1% to 1.4%. Sequenced sample: PBMCs or a T cell subset sorted from them (not recorded which). This clonotype was obtained from a man aged 18 to 35 who had mild COVID-19 (a few samples of this study predate the infection). Cell type and time point are not known. V is TRBV7-2 and J is TRBJ2-1, with D hard to call. This CDR3 is CASSSPGVNEQFF. As DNA, the CDR3 is TGTGCCAGCAGCTCCCCAGGCGTCAATGAGCAGTTCTTC.